This is a list of T cell receptor beta chains from one sample in a study of shared clonotypes between healthy human individuals. Method: immunoSEQ multiplex PCR; TCRdb's copy keeps in-frame clones and lacks some. Of more than 1 million clones listed, approximately 80% are singletons. The sample was memory CD4+ T cells from PBMCs. The receptors were sampled from a man aged 18 to 30 in good health. Some clones in this sample may be carry-over from other donors' samples. Both conserved end residues are part of each CDR3. The D gene is left open where the match is weak.

v_gene,len,d_gene,CDR3aa
TRBV4-2,17,NA,CASSQDVLGGVYYGYTF
TRBV11-2,15,NA,CASSLVGNSYNEQFF
TRBV19,13,NA,CASSRTATYEQYF
TRBV19,18,TRBD2,CASSILLLAGSSYNEQFF
TRBV30,12,NA,CAWSRVGQPQHF
TRBV23-1,13,NA,CASSHPRGDEQFF
TRBV2,17,TRBD2,CASSEAGTSGLSYEQYF
TRBV11-1,16,TRBD2,CASSLAGTSKTDTQYF
TRBV20-1,11,NA,CSARSNTEAFF
TRBV28,14,NA,CASVQDLSYNEQFF
TRBV29-1,11,NA,CSVEYTNTIYF
TRBV5-1,15,TRBD2,CASSLGGLASYEQYF
TRBV6-5,12,NA,CASSYLSGKLFF
TRBV6-5,14,NA,CASSDLMGDYGYTF
TRBV9,12,NA,CASSVVAGEQYF
TRBV28,12,NA,CASSLASYEQYF
TRBV2,14,NA,CASSVGGLNTEAFF
TRBV7-3,14,NA,CASSLSPGNTEAFF
TRBV11-3,17,TRBD2,CASSLGLAGGGADTQYF
TRBV28,14,NA,CASSPYGFTDTQYF
TRBV9,16,NA,CASSVDLGPNTGELFF
TRBV29-1,15,TRBD2,CSAGSTSGSTDTQYF
TRBV4-3,18,TRBD2,CASSQDGVAGGDTDTQYF
TRBV27,17,TRBD1,CASSSSIQGFSGNTIYF
TRBV7-9,14,NA,CASSLVGSFHEQFF
TRBV30,17,NA,CAWSVLTGRDVRNIQYF
TRBV14,16,NA,CASSQALGRGSYEQYF